A single sample is the source of the 12 T cell receptor beta chains below, sequenced in a study of spatial heterogeneity in lung cancer. Time point of the sample: sample taken at primary tumor resection. The sequenced material consisted of unsorted whole RNA from tumor, nontumor lung or frozen PBMC. TCRdb re-called the 5' RACE reads through MiXCR, storing one row per CDR3 protein. This table has around 87,000 distinct CDR3 sequences, approximately 12% appearing once. This specimen was PBMCs, taken at surgery. These TCRs come from a male donor with early-stage non-small cell lung cancer.

This clonotype was detected only a few times. This chain uses TRBV3-1 with TRBJ2-1, with 7 bases identical to TRBD1. Germline V gives CDR1 LGHDT, CDR2 YNNKEL (reference sequence). Unmatched junction bases numbered 6, after V lost 1 base and J lost 6 bases. The CDR3 consists of 15 residues. The CDR3 DNA follows: TGTGCCAGCAGCCAAGCTGAGACAGGGACCAATGAGCAGTTCTTC. It yields the protein CASSQAETGTNEQFF.

This chain uses TRBV5-6 with TRBJ2-3; tentatively, D is TRBD1 or TRBD2 (5 bases each). V was cut by 0 bases and J by 3 bases, with 11 bases left in between. This CDR3 comprises 15 residues. Germline V CDR1 and CDR2: SGHDT, YYEEEE. CDR3 amino acids: CASSLALEGTDTQYF. The DNA for the CDR3 is TGTGCCAGCAGCTTGGCCTTAGAGGGGACAGATACGCAGTATTTT. Full variable domain (missing parts from reference TRBV5-6 and TRBJ2-3): DAGVTQSPTHLIKTRGQQVTLRCSPKSGHDTVSWYQQALGQGPQFIFQYYEEEERQRGNFPDRFSGHQFPNYSSELNVNALLLGDSALYLCASSLALEGTDTQYFGPGTRLTVL.

The chain links TRBV7-2 to TRBJ2-7, with D perhaps matching TRBD1 (5 bases). The CDR3 has 15 residues. Germline V gene sequence: CDR1 SGHTA, CDR2 FQGNSA. V lost 5 bases to trimming and J lost 4 bases, with 18 bases between them. DNA for the CDR3: TGTGCCAGCAGCGAAACCAGCAGGGAAGGGTACGAGCAGTACTTC. It encodes CASSETSREGYEQYF.

A few counts support this clonotype. This chain joins TRBV30 and TRBJ1-4, with D maybe TRBD1 (6 bases). Per the germline V gene, CDR1 is GTSNPN and CDR2 is SVGIG (reference sequence). V was trimmed by 5 bases and J by 0 bases, leaving 10 bases between them. The CDR3 sequence is 14 residues long. The CDR3 region is CAWGNRATNEKLFF. In DNA, the CDR3 is TGTGCCTGGGGTAACAGGGCAACTAATGAAAAACTGTTTTTT.

The gene calls are TRBV7-8 and TRBJ2-5; no clear D gene. The V gene lost 1 base and the J gene lost 2 bases, with 11 bases spanning the gap. Germline V CDR1 and CDR2: SGHVS, FQNEAQ. This CDR3 comprises 15 residues. The CDR3 reads CASSLGRGGQETQYF. The CDR3, as DNA: TGTGCCAGCAGCTTAGGACGAGGCGGACAAGAGACCCAGTACTTC.

This clonotype appeared a few times. The rearrangement links TRBV7-2 to TRBJ1-5; D remains unclear. With 1 base removed from V and 4 bases from J, the gap between germline ends came to 11 bases. CDR3 size: 15 residues. Germline assignment: CDR1 SGHTA and CDR2 FQGNSA. The CDR3 DNA reads as TGTGCCAGCAGCTTAGAGGCGGCGGGGAATCAGCCCCAGCATTTT. Translated, it gives CASSLEAAGNQPQHF. The entire variable domain, with the rest obtained from reference TRBV7-2 and TRBJ1-5, is as follows: GAGVSQSPSNKVTEKGKDVELRCDPISGHTALYWYRQSLGQGLEFLIYFQGNSAPDKSGLPSDRFSAERTGGSVSTLTIQRTQQEDSAVYLCASSLEAAGNQPQHFGDGTRLSIL.

The J gene is TRBJ1-6, the V gene TRBV10-3, with D unclear. The CDR3 consists of 15 residues. Germline CDR1 reads ENHRY; CDR2 reads SYGVKD. V lost 0 bases and J lost 7, with 10 bases in between. The CDR3 DNA reads as TGTGCCATCAGTGAGTCCGTCGGGCGGAATTCACCCCTCCACTTT. Translation gives CAISESVGRNSPLHF.

This clonotype was seen many times. The chain employs TRBV12-3 or TRBV12-4 and TRBJ2-5, with D hard to call. The CDR3 covers 13 residues. Trimming pared 3 bases from V and 3 bases from J, leaving 8 bases between. The CDR3 nucleotides are TGTGCCAGCAGTTTTGGTCTAAAAGAGACCCAGTACTTC. Amino acid sequence: CASSFGLKETQYF.

This clonotype appeared a few times. The chain has TRBV18 and TRBJ2-5; a possible D gene is TRBD1 (6 bases). V lost 4 bases and J 1 base, leaving 10 bases between the germline ends. Germline CDR1 reads KGHSH; CDR2 reads LQKENI. The CDR3 is 14 residues long. The DNA of the CDR3 is TGTGCCAGCTCACGGGACACATTCCAAGAGACCCAGTACTTC. It specifies CASSRDTFQETQYF.

This clonotype was observed a few times. The chain is built from TRBV20-1 and TRBJ2-5; 9 bases line up with TRBD2. This CDR3 has 13 amino acids. Germline CDR1 and CDR2: DFQATT and SNEGSKA (reference sequence). CDR3 sequence (DNA): TGCAGGGGGGTTAGCGGGAGTACAGAGACCCAGTACTTC. Translation gives CRGVSGSTETQYF.

About this clonotype itself: One end of the junction varies from germline; a read error may be responsible. V is TRBV7-9 and J is TRBJ2-1; tentatively, D is TRBD2 (5 bases). CDR3 size: 13 residues. The germline V gene has CDR1 SEHNR and CDR2 FQNEAQ (reference sequence). The CDR3 loop is CVSSLVLSSGQFF. The DNA of the CDR3 is TGTGTCAGCAGCTTAGTCCTCTCGAGCGGGCAGTTCTTC.

This clonotype was seen more than once but under ten times. In nucleotides, the CDR3 is TGTGCCAGCAGCTTAGTATCTTTCGGGGTGATCTCCTACAATGAGCAGTTCTTC. Its translation is CASSLVSFGVISYNEQFF. The chain uses TRBV7-8 and TRBJ2-1; maybe TRBD2 (5 bases). V shed 1 base and J shed 0 bases, with 16 bases lying between them. CDR3 length equals 18 residues. Germline loops: CDR1 SGHVS, CDR2 FQNEAQ.